The rows below give T cell receptor beta chains drawn from one sample of a study of Ad26.COV2.S vaccination and SARS-CoV-2 variants. Clones were read by immunoSEQ multiplex PCR, and TCRdb kept only the in-frame ones, dropping some. The sample carries roughly 320,000 clones, roughly 84% recorded once. Here the sequenced sample was peripheral blood, taken in a trial of Ad26.COV2.S vaccine versus placebo. The receptors derive from a person between 18 and 65 years old who received the Ad26.COV2.S COVID-19 vaccine or a placebo. Each CDR3 is given with its conserved first and last residue. The D gene is left open where the match is weak. Rows may omit the clone size; those that give it use once, few, many or a size class.

cdr3_nt: TGTGCCATCAGGCCGGGACTGACAAATGAAAAACTGTTTTTT
cdr3_aa: CAIRPGLTNEKLFF
j_call: TRBJ1-4
clone_size: .
v_call: TRBV10-3
d_call: .

cdr3_nt: TGCGCCAGCAGCCAGACGTACAATGAGCAGTTCTTC
cdr3_aa: CASSQTYNEQFF
j_call: TRBJ2-1
clone_size: .
v_call: TRBV4-1
d_call: .

cdr3_nt: TGTGCCAGCAGCTCGGACAGTTATAATTCACCCCTCCACTTT
cdr3_aa: CASSSDSYNSPLHF
j_call: TRBJ1-6
clone_size: .
v_call: TRBV7-2
d_call: .

cdr3_nt: TGTGCCAGCAGCCACTGGACAGGGGGGAGACTTTCCTACAATGAGCAGTTCTTC
cdr3_aa: CASSHWTGGRLSYNEQFF
j_call: TRBJ2-1
clone_size: .
v_call: TRBV7-6
d_call: TRBD1

cdr3_nt: TGTGCCAGCAGCTCCAGCGCAGATACGCAGTATTTT
cdr3_aa: CASSSSADTQYF
j_call: TRBJ2-3
clone_size: .
v_call: TRBV5-5
d_call: .

cdr3_nt: TGTGCCAGCAGCTACGGGACAGGGGATACAGATACGCAGTATTTT
cdr3_aa: CASSYGTGDTDTQYF
j_call: TRBJ2-3
clone_size: once
v_call: TRBV7-9
d_call: TRBD1

cdr3_nt: TGTGCCATCAGTGATCAGGCAGGCCGCTACTATGGCTACACCTTC
cdr3_aa: CAISDQAGRYYGYTF
j_call: TRBJ1-2
clone_size: .
v_call: TRBV10-3
d_call: .

cdr3_nt: TGTGCCAGCAGCGTAGGAGACGGCTCCTACGAGCAGTACTTC
cdr3_aa: CASSVGDGSYEQYF
j_call: TRBJ2-7
clone_size: .
v_call: TRBV9
d_call: .

cdr3_nt: TGTGCCAGCAGCGTAGGGGGGCTCGCAGATACGCAGTATTTT
cdr3_aa: CASSVGGLADTQYF
j_call: TRBJ2-3
clone_size: .
v_call: TRBV9
d_call: .

cdr3_nt: TGTGCCAGCAGCAATGACAAGAACACTGAAGCTTTCTTT
cdr3_aa: CASSNDKNTEAFF
j_call: TRBJ1-1
clone_size: .
v_call: TRBV7-2
d_call: .

cdr3_nt: TGTGCCAGCGCCGCACCTTCAGGGGTAGGAAACACCATATATTTT
cdr3_aa: CASAAPSGVGNTIYF
j_call: TRBJ1-3
clone_size: .
v_call: TRBV9
d_call: .

cdr3_nt: TGTGCTAGTGGTTTGGTTTTCGACCCACGACAGGTGACTAATGAAAAACTGTTTTTT
cdr3_aa: CASGLVFDPRQVTNEKLFF
j_call: TRBJ1-4
clone_size: .
v_call: TRBV12-5
d_call: .

cdr3_nt: TGTGCCACCAGTGATCCACCGGGACAGGGCAACACCGGGGAGCTGTTTTTT
cdr3_aa: CATSDPPGQGNTGELFF
j_call: TRBJ2-2
clone_size: .
v_call: TRBV24-1
d_call: TRBD1

cdr3_nt: TGTGCCAGCAGCCCCGAACCGGGCTCTGGGGCCAACGTCCTGACTTTC
cdr3_aa: CASSPEPGSGANVLTF
j_call: TRBJ2-6
clone_size: few
v_call: TRBV4-2
d_call: .

cdr3_nt: TGTGCCAGCAGCCCTGACTACACCGGGGAGCTGTTTTTT
cdr3_aa: CASSPDYTGELFF
j_call: TRBJ2-2
clone_size: .
v_call: TRBV5-5
d_call: .

cdr3_nt: TGTGCCAGCAGCTTAGTTGAGTGGGGTAGACGGGGGATCCAGCCCCAGCATTTT
cdr3_aa: CASSLVEWGRRGIQPQHF
j_call: TRBJ1-5
clone_size: .
v_call: TRBV7-8
d_call: .

cdr3_nt: TGCAGCGTTGAACGACTCGGACAGGGGACAGATACGCAGTATTTT
cdr3_aa: CSVERLGQGTDTQYF
j_call: TRBJ2-3
clone_size: .
v_call: TRBV29-1
d_call: TRBD1

cdr3_nt: TGTGCCAGCAGTTTATCCCACGGGGGCTATGGCTACACCTTC
cdr3_aa: CASSLSHGGYGYTF
j_call: TRBJ1-2
clone_size: .
v_call: TRBV27
d_call: .

cdr3_nt: TGTGCCAGCAGTTACCCGGACATTGAAGCTTTCTTT
cdr3_aa: CASSYPDIEAFF
j_call: TRBJ1-1
clone_size: .
v_call: TRBV6-2/TRBV6-3
d_call: .

cdr3_nt: TGTGCCACCAGTGATTTGTGGGGAGATACGCAGTATTTT
cdr3_aa: CATSDLWGDTQYF
j_call: TRBJ2-3
clone_size: .
v_call: TRBV24-1
d_call: .

cdr3_nt: TGTGCCAGCAGCTTGACTAGCGGGGGGACGAACACCGGGGAGCTGTTTTTT
cdr3_aa: CASSLTSGGTNTGELFF
j_call: TRBJ2-2
clone_size: once
v_call: TRBV5-7
d_call: TRBD2

cdr3_nt: TGTGCCAGCAGTGACTCAGGGACAGGATTAGATACGCAGTATTTT
cdr3_aa: CASSDSGTGLDTQYF
j_call: TRBJ2-3
clone_size: .
v_call: TRBV6-4
d_call: TRBD1